This record covers a single T cell receptor (beta chain). Trimming stripped 8 bases from V and 2 bases from J, with 16 bases between. Germline V gene data show CDR1 as MNHEY and CDR2 as SVGAGI. The length of the CDR3 is 14 residues. The table came from immunoSEQ multiplex PCR; TCRdb's copy has only in-frame clones and leaves some out. The sample comprises over 200,000 clones, nearly 90% of which are singletons, and 9.5% to 14% rests with the top ten. The data belong to a study of blood T cell repertoires in COVID-19. Overall study context: T cells, B-cell-depleted T cells, or PBMCs provided the cDNA or gDNA that served as material.

Participant-given clinical history determined each cohort assignment. The rearrangement joins TRBV6-5 to TRBJ2-7; D ambiguous. This clonotype was obtained from a man in his thirties or forties who had recovered from COVID-19. The source material was PBMCs or T cells enriched from blood (not recorded which). This chain's CDR3 is CASSGLMATYEQYF. CDR3 bases: TGTGCCAGCTCGGGTTTAATGGCAACCTACGAGCAGTACTTC.